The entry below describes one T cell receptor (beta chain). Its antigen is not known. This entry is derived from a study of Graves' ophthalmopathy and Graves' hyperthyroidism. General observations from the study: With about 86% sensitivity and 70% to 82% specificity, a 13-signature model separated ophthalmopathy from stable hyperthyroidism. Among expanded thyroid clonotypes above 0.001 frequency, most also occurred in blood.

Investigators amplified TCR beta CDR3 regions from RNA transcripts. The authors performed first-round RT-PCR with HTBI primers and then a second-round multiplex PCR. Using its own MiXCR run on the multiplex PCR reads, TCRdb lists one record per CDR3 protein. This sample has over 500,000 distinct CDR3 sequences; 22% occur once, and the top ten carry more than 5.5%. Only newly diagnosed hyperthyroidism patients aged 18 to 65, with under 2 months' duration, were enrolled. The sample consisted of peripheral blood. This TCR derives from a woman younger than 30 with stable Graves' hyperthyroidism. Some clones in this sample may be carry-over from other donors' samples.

The CDR3 sequence: CASRDSGSYETQYF. In nucleotides, the CDR3 is TGTGCCAGCAGGGATAGCGGGAGCTATGAGACCCAGTACTTC. This chain uses TRBV6-1 with TRBJ2-5; 9 bases match TRBD2. In germline, CDR1 is MNHNS, CDR2 SASEGT. This CDR3 has 14 amino acids. V gave up 6 bases and J gave up 5 bases; unmatched junction bases: 7.